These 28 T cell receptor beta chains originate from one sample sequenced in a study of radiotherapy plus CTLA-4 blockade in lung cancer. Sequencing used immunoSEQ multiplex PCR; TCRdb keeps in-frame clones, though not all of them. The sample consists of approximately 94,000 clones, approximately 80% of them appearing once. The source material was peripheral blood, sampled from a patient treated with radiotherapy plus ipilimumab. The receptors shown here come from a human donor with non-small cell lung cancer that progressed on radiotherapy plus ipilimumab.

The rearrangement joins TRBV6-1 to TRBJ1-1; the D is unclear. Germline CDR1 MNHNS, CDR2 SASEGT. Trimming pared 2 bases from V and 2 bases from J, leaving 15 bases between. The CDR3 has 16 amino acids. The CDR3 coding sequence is TGTGCCAGCAGTGAAAGTCGGGCAATTTCCAACACTGAAGCTTTCTTT. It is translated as CASSESRAISNTEAFF.

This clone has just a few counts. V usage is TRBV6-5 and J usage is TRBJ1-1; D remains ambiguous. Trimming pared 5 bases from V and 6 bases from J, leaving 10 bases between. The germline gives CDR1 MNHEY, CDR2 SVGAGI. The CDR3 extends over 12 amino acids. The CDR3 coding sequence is TGTGCCAGCAGTGTTTTCAACCCTGAAGCTTTCTTT. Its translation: CASSVFNPEAFF.

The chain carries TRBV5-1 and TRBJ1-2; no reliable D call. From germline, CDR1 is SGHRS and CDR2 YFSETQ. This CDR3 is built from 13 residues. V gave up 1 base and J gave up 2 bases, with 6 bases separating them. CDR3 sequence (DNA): TGCGCCAGCAGCTTGACAGTAAACTATGGCTACACCTTC. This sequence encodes CASSLTVNYGYTF.

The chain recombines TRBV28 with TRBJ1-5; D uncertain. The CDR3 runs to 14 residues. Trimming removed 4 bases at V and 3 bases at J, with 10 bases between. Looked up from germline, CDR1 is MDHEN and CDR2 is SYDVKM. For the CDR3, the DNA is TGTGCCAGCAGTTCTGGTATAACCAATCAGCCCCAGCATTTT. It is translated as CASSSGITNQPQHF.

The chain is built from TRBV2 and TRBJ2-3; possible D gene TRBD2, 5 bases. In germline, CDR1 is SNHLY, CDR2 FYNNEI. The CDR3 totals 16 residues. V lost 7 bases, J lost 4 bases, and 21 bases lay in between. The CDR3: CASNGDSLIVADTQYF. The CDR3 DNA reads TGTGCCAGCAACGGGGATTCCCTAATCGTGGCAGATACGCAGTATTTT.

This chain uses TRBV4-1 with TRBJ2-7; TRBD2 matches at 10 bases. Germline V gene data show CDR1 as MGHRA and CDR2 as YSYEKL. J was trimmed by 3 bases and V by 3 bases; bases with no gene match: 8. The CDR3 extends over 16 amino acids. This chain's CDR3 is CASSHQLAGAYYEQYV. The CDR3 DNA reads TGCGCCAGCAGCCATCAGCTAGCGGGAGCCTACTACGAGCAGTACGTC.

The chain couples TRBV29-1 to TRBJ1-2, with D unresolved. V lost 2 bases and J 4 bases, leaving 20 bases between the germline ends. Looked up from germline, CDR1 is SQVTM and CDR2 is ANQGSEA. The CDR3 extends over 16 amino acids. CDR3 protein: CSVESKAGNPSYGYTF. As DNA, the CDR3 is TGCAGCGTTGAAAGTAAGGCAGGCAATCCTTCCTATGGCTACACCTTC.

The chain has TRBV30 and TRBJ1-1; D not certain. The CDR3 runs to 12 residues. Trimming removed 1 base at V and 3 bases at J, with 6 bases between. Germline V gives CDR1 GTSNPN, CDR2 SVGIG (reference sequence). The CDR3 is CAWSEGHTEAFF. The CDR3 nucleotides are TGTGCCTGGAGTGAAGGGCACACTGAAGCTTTCTTT.

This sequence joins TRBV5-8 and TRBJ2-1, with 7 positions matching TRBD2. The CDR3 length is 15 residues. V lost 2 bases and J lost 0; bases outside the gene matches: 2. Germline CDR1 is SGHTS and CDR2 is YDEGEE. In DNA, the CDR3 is TGTGCCAGCAGCTTCAGCGGGATCTCCTACAATGAGCAGTTCTTC. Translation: CASSFSGISYNEQFF.

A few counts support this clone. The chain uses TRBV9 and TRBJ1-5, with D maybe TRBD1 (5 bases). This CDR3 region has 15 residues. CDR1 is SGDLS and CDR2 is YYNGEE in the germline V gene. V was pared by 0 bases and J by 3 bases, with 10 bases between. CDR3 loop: CASSVARGINQPQHF. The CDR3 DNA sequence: TGTGCCAGCAGCGTAGCCCGGGGGATCAATCAGCCCCAGCATTTT.

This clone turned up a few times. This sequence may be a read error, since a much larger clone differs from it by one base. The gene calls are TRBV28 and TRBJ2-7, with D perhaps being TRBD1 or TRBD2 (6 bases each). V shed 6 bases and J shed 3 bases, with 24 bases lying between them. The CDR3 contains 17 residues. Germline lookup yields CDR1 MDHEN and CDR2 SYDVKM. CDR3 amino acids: CASSLEGGLGGYYEQYF. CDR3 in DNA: TGTGCCAGCAGCTTAGAGGGGGGTTTGGGCGGGTACTACGAGCAGTACTTC.

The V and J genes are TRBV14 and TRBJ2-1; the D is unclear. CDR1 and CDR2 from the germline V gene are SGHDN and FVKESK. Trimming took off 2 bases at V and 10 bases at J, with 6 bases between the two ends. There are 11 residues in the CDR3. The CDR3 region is CASSQFKEQFF. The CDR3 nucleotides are TGTGCCAGCAGCCAATTTAAAGAGCAGTTCTTC.

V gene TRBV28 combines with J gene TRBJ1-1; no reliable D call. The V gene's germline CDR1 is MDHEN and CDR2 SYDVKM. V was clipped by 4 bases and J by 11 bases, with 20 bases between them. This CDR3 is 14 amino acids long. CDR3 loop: CASSSPAGGNQAFF. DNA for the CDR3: TGTGCCAGCAGTTCCCCCGCAGGAGGAAATCAGGCTTTCTTT.

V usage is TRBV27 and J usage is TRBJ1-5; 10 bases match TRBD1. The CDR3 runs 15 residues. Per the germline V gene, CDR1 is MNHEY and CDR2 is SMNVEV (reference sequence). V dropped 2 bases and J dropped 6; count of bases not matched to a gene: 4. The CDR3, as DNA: TGTGCCAGCAGTTTAGGGGGACAGGGGACTCAGCCCCAGCATTTT. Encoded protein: CASSLGGQGTQPQHF.

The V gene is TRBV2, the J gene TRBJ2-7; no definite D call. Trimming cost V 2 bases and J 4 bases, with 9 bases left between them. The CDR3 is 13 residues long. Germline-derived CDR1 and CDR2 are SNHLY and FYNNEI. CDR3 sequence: CASSEYTSYEQYV. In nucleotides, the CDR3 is TGTGCCAGCAGTGAATACACCTCTTACGAGCAGTACGTC.

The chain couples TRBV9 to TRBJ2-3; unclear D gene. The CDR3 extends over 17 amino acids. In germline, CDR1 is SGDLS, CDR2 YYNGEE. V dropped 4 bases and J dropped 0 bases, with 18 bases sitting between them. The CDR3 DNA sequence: TGTGCCAGCAGCCCGAATCGTCTTATATCTAGCACAGATACGCAGTATTTT. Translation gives CASSPNRLISSTDTQYF.

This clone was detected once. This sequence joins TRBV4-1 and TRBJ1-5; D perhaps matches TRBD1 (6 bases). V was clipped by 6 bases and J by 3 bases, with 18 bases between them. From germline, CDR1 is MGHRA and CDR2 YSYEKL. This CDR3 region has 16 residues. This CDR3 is CASRSDRRGDNQPQHF. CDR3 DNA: TGCGCCAGCAGGTCCGACAGGAGGGGCGACAATCAGCCCCAGCATTTT.

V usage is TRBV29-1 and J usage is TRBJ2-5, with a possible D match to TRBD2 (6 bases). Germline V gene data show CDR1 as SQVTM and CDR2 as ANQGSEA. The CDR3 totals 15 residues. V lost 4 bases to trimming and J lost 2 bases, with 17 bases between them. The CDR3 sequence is CSVGAVGGEQETQYF. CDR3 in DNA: TGCAGCGTTGGAGCCGTGGGGGGAGAGCAAGAGACCCAGTACTTC.

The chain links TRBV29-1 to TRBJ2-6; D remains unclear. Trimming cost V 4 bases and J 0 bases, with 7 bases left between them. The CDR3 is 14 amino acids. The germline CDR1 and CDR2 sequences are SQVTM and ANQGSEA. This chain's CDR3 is CSVGDFSGANVLTF. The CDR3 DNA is TGCAGCGTTGGGGATTTCTCTGGGGCCAACGTCCTGACTTTC.

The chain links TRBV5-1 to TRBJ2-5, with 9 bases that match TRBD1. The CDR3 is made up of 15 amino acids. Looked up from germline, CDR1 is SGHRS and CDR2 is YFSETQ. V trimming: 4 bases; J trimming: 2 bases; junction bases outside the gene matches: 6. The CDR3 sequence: CASSPLGQGQETQYF. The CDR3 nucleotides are TGCGCCAGCAGCCCACTGGGACAGGGACAAGAGACCCAGTACTTC.

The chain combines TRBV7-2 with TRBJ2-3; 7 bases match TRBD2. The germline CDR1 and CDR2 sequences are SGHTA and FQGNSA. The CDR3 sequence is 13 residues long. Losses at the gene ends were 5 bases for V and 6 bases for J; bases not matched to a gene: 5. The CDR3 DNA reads TGTGCCAGCAGCGGAATGGGGGGGGATACGCAGTATTTT. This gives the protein CASSGMGGDTQYF.

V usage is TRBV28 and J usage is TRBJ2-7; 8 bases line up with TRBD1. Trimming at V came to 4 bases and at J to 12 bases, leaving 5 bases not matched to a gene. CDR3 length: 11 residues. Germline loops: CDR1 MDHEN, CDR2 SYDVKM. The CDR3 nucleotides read TGTGCCAGCAGTTACGGACAGGGATGGTACTTC. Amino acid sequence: CASSYGQGWYF.

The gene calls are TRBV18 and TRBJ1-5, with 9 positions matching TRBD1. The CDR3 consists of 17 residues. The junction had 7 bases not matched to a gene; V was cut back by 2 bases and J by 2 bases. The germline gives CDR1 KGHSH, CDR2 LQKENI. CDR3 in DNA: TGTGCCAGCTCACCAGTGGGACAGGGATTCGGCAATCAGCCCCAGCATTTT. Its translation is CASSPVGQGFGNQPQHF.

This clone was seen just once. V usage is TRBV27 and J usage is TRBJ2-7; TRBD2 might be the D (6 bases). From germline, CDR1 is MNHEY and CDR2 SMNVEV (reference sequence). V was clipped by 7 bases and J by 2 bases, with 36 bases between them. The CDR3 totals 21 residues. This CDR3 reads CASTRYKGGRAVVRRPYEQYV. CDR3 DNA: TGTGCCAGCACCCGTTACAAGGGAGGTAGGGCGGTGGTGCGGCGCCCCTACGAGCAGTACGTC.

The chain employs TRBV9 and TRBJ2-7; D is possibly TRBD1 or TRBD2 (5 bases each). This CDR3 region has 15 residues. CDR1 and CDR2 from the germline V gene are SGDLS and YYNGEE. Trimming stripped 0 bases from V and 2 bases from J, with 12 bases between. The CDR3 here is CASSVGGGTTYEQYF. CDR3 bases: TGTGCCAGCAGCGTAGGTGGGGGAACCACCTACGAGCAGTACTTC.

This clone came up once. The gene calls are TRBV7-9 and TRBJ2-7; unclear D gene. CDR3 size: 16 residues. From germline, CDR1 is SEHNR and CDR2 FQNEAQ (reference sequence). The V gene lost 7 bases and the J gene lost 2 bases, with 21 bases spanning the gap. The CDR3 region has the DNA TGTGCCAGCACCTCCTACCCCACGACTGCCACCTACGAGCAGTACTTC. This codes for CASTSYPTTATYEQYF.

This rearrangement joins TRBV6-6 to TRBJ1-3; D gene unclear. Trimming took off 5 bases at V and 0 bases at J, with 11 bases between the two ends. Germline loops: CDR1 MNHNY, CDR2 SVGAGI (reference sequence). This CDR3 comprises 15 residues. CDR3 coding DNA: TGTGCCAGCAGTCCCCCCGGGAGCTCTGGAAACACCATATATTTT. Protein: CASSPPGSSGNTIYF.

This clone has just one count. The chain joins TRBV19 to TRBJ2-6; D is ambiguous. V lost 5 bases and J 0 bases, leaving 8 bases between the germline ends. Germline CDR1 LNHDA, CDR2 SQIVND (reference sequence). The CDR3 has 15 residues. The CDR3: CASSPPRSGANVLTF. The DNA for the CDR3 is TGTGCCAGTAGTCCTCCCCGCTCTGGGGCCAACGTCCTGACTTTC.